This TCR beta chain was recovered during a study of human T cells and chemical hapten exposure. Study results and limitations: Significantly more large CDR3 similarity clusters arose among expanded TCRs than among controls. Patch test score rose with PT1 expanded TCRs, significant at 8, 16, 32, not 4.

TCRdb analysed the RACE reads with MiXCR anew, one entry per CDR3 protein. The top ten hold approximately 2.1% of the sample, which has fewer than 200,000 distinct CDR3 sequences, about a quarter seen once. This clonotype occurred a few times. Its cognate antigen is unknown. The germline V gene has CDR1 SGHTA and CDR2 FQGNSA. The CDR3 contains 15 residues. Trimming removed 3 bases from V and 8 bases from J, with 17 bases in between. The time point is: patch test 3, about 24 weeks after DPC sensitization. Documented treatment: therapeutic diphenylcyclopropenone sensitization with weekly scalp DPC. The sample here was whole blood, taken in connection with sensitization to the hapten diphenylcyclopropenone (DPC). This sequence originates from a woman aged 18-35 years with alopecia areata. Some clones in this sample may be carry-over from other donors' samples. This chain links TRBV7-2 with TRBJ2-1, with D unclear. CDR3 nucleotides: TGTGCCAGCAGCTTCTCCCGCTTCGGACGGGATGAGCAGTTCTTC. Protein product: CASSFSRFGRDEQFF.